The next 13 T cell receptor beta chains were all read from a single sample in a study of type 1 regulatory T cells. Study-level results: Tr1 cells had a more restricted TCR repertoire than non-Tr1 cells.

Their antigens are not known. TCRdb processed the reads anew with MiXCR; each CDR3 protein has one entry. The data show fewer than 80,000 distinct CDR3 sequences, with less than 25% seen just once and around 8% held by the top ten. The sequenced material came from cultured type 1 regulatory T (Tr1) cells, either the whole culture or a sorted fraction (not recorded which). The receptors come from a human donor in good health.

This clonotype has just a few counts. This chain joins TRBV10-2 and TRBJ2-3, with TRBD2 matching 13 bases. The V gene's germline CDR1 is WSHSY and CDR2 SAAADI. The CDR3 contains 16 residues. V lost 6 bases to trimming and J lost 4 bases; unmatched junction nucleotides: 7. The CDR3 loop reads CASRTGLAGVADTQYF. In DNA, the CDR3 is TGCGCCAGCAGGACAGGACTAGCGGGAGTGGCAGATACGCAGTATTTT.

The chain joins TRBV18 to TRBJ2-6, with 8 bases matching TRBD1. This CDR3 is 20 amino acids long. Germline assignment: CDR1 KGHSH and CDR2 LQKENI. V lost 3 bases and J lost 0; bases outside the gene matches: 13. Written as DNA, the CDR3 is TGTGCCAGCTCACCTGAGGCCCCTCAGGGGGCGATCTCTGGGGCCAACGTCCTGACTTTC. Amino acids: CASSPEAPQGAISGANVLTF.

This clonotype was recorded a few times. The rearrangement uses TRBV10-3 and TRBJ2-1; no clear D. V was cut by 6 bases and J by 6 bases, with 6 bases left in between. This CDR3 spans 11 amino acids. Germline V lookup: CDR1 ENHRY, CDR2 SYGVKD. The CDR3 DNA is TGTGCCATCAGCTCTCCCAATGAGCAGTTCTTC. This translates into CAISSPNEQFF.

This clonotype was observed a few times. J is TRBJ1-5 and V is TRBV20-1; 7 nucleotides match TRBD1. CDR3 length: 14 residues. V gave up 4 bases and J gave up 7 bases; unmatched junction bases: 10. Germline loops: CDR1 DFQATT, CDR2 SNEGSKA (reference sequence). The CDR3 sequence: CSATQGGGGQPQHF. In nucleotides, the CDR3 is TGCAGTGCTACCCAGGGGGGAGGAGGGCAGCCCCAGCATTTT.

The chain combines TRBV27 with TRBJ2-7; possibly TRBD1 or TRBD2 for D (6 bases each). The ends were cut back, 6 bases at V and 3 bases at J, with 15 bases in the middle. Germline V gene sequence: CDR1 MNHEY, CDR2 SMNVEV (reference sequence). The CDR3 covers 14 residues. The CDR3 sequence is CASSPWGRGYEQYF. The CDR3 nucleotides read TGTGCCAGCAGCCCTTGGGGGCGGGGCTACGAGCAGTACTTC.

The chain carries TRBV7-6 and TRBJ2-3; D remains ambiguous. This CDR3 is 13 amino acids long. Germline CDR1 SGHVS, CDR2 FNYEAQ. With 5 bases removed from V and 3 bases from J, the gap between germline ends came to 9 bases. CDR3 amino acids: CASSRLVTDTQYF. CDR3 nucleotide sequence: TGTGCCAGCAGCCGTTTAGTAACAGATACGCAGTATTTT.

This clonotype has just a few counts. The chain employs TRBV24-1 and TRBJ2-7; perhaps TRBD1 as D (5 bases). Germline V gene data show CDR1 as KGHDR and CDR2 as SFDVKD. The CDR3 is 13 amino acids. The germline V and J ends were trimmed by 2 bases and 3 bases, with 7 bases remaining between them. Here the CDR3 DNA reads TGTGCCACCAGTGATTCCGACAGCTACGAGCAGTACTTC. As protein: CATSDSDSYEQYF.

This sequence joins TRBV7-2 and TRBJ1-5; the D is unclear. Germline CDR1 and CDR2: SGHTA and FQGNSA. The ends were cut back, 4 bases at V and 3 bases at J, with 13 bases in the middle. This CDR3 comprises 15 residues. CDR3 sequence: CASSSFSALNQPQHF. As DNA, the CDR3 is TGTGCCAGCAGCTCATTCAGCGCCCTCAATCAGCCCCAGCATTTT.

This rearrangement joins TRBV11-2 to TRBJ2-7; 14 bases are shared with TRBD2. The CDR3 has 19 residues. J lost 2 bases, V lost 3 bases, and 12 bases had no gene match. Germline CDR1 reads SGHAT; CDR2 reads FQNNGV. CDR3: CASSLATGTSGSRAYEQYF. DNA of the CDR3: TGTGCCAGCAGCTTGGCTACCGGGACTAGCGGGAGTCGGGCCTACGAGCAGTACTTC.

The rearrangement links TRBV4-3 to TRBJ2-3, with D possibly matching TRBD2 (6 bases). Germline CDR1 is LGHNA and CDR2 is YSLEER. The CDR3 totals 15 residues. Between the trimmed V and J ends, which lost 4 bases and 0 bases, there was a span of 11 bases. CDR3 sequence reads: CASSPRDSSTDTQYF. DNA for the CDR3: TGCGCCAGCAGCCCGCGGGACTCTAGCACAGATACGCAGTATTTT.

This clonotype was seen a few times. The V and J genes are TRBV19 and TRBJ1-5, with 7 bases identical to TRBD1. J lost 2 bases, V lost 5 bases, and 6 bases had no gene match. CDR3 length: 15 residues. Germline V CDR1 and CDR2: LNHDA, SQIVND (reference sequence). This CDR3 reads CASSADRVRNQPQHF. In nucleotides, the CDR3 is TGTGCCAGTAGTGCCGACAGGGTTCGCAATCAGCCCCAGCATTTT.

A remark on this clonotype: The germline gene is not matched at one end of the junction; a read error may be the cause. The rearrangement links TRBV5-8 to TRBJ2-4; the D is unclear. Germline CDR1 is SGHTS and CDR2 is YDEGEE. This CDR3 spans 10 amino acids. DNA for the CDR3: TGTGCCAGCAAACAAAACATTCAGCACTTC. Translated, it gives CASKQNIQHF.

Ten or more counts support this clonotype. The V gene is TRBV5-1, the J gene TRBJ2-1; D gene ambiguous. The CDR3 spans 13 residues. V shed 4 bases and J shed 4 bases, with 9 bases lying between them. Germline CDR1 is SGHRS and CDR2 is YFSETQ. The CDR3 sequence is CASSMDGYNEQFF. The CDR3 coding sequence is TGCGCCAGCAGCATGGACGGATACAATGAGCAGTTCTTC.